This entry describes one T cell receptor beta chain. The antigen is not known. The sample originates from a study of shared clonotypes between healthy human individuals. Study summary: CD4 naive and CD4 memory each took three plates per donor, while CD8 naive took two and CD8 memory one.

CD45RO-negative, CCR7-selected cells formed the naive CD8 fraction, which excluded terminally differentiated effector memory CD45RA+ cells. The donors, all of them Caucasian adults, lived in Nashville, Tennessee. Generated by immunoSEQ multiplex PCR, the TCRdb table keeps only in-frame clones and is missing some. The sample consists of about 820,000 clones, over 90% of them appearing once. Study-wide results and caveats: Sampling covered nothing but blood. Tissue TCR repertoires likely differ from those found in blood. Against clonotypes common to all four donors, non-shared ones had lower generation probabilities.

V lost 5 bases to trimming and J lost 6 bases; unmatched junction nucleotides: 9. Germline CDR1 SEHNR, CDR2 FQNEAQ (reference sequence). The CDR3 spans 14 residues. Sample: naive CD8+ T cells sorted from blood. The receptor was isolated from a man aged 25 to 40 in good health. This chain uses TRBV7-9 with TRBJ2-7, with 8 bases that match TRBD1. CDR3: CASSPRTGRGEQYF. The DNA of the CDR3 is TGTGCCAGCAGCCCCCGGACAGGGAGAGGCGAGCAGTACTTC. Drawing the rest from reference TRBV7-9 and TRBJ2-7, the complete variable domain is DTGVSQNPRHKITKRGQNVTFRCDPISEHNRLYWYRQTLGQGPEFLTYFQNEAQLEKSRLLSDRFSAERPKGSFSTLEIQRTEQGDSAMYLCASSPRTGRGEQYFGPGTRLTVT.